Listed here are 5 T cell receptor beta chains from one sample, sequenced in a study of circulating and synovial CD4+ cells in juvenile arthritis. Assay used: immunoSEQ multiplex PCR; TCRdb lists only in-frame clones, some missing. The data show just over 35,000 clones, about 94% seen once. Sequencing was performed on CD4+ T cells from blood. Receptors were obtained from a human donor with juvenile idiopathic arthritis.

This clone has just one count. For the CDR3, the DNA is TGCGCCAGCAGCCAAGTCTTTGGACTAGCGGGGGAAAATGAGCAGTTCTTC. It is translated as CASSQVFGLAGENEQFF. The chain couples TRBV4-1 to TRBJ2-1, with TRBD2 identical over 13 bases. Germline CDR1 and CDR2: MGHRA and YSYEKL. This CDR3 is 17 amino acids long. After removal of 1 base from V and 7 bases from J, the junction contained 7 bases not matched to a gene.

This clone came up once. CDR3 residues: CASSIGGSKTQETQYF. Here the CDR3 DNA reads TGTGCCAGTAGTATCGGAGGTAGTAAGACACAAGAGACCCAGTACTTC. V usage is TRBV19 and J usage is TRBJ2-5; D perhaps matches TRBD2 (5 bases). CDR3 length: 16 residues. Germline lookup yields CDR1 LNHDA and CDR2 SQIVND (reference sequence). V lost 3 bases and J 2 bases, leaving 16 bases between the germline ends.

The V and J genes are TRBV11-2 and TRBJ1-3; D unclear. V shed 8 bases and J shed 0 bases, with 17 bases lying between them. There are 16 residues in the CDR3. Germline V lookup: CDR1 SGHAT, CDR2 FQNNGV. The CDR3, as DNA: TGTGCCAGCGTTCTATTGGACGGAGGCTCTGGAAACACCATATATTTT. It codes for CASVLLDGGSGNTIYF. The whole variable domain, filled in from reference TRBV11-2 and TRBJ1-3, reads EAGVAQSPRYKIIEKRQSVAFWCNPISGHATLYWYQQILGQGPKLLIQFQNNGVVDDSQLPKDRFSAERLKGVDSTLKIQPAKLEDSAVYLCASVLLDGGSGNTIYFGEGSWLTVV.

This chain joins TRBV4-1 and TRBJ1-1; D call uncertain. The germline gives CDR1 MGHRA, CDR2 YSYEKL. CDR3 size: 18 residues. The V end lost 1 base, the J end lost 0 bases, and 18 bases lay between the germline ends. CDR3 amino acids: CASSQAGGSLMMNTEAFF. CDR3 in DNA: TGCGCCAGCAGCCAAGCGGGAGGGTCCCTCATGATGAACACTGAAGCTTTCTTT.

To note about this clone: The junction departs from germline at one end; a sequencing error may be responsible. The CDR3 nucleotides are TGTGCCAGCAGTTTAGGGACTAGCAAAGATACGCAGTATTTT. Translating it yields CASSLGTSKDTQYF. V gene TRBV2 combines with J gene TRBJ2-3, with 9 bases identical to TRBD2. Germline-derived CDR1 and CDR2 are SNHLY and FYNNEI. CDR3 length: 14 amino acids.